This TCR beta chain was identified in a study of blood T cell dynamics during melanoma immunotherapy. Study-level information: First-line therapy was either pembrolizumab or nivolumab with ipilimumab for metastatic melanoma. Whole-study results and caveats: It remained unknown if the driving T cell clones were melanoma-specific.

V was trimmed by 4 bases and J by 1 base, leaving 7 bases between them. The CDR3 loop spans 13 amino acids. Germline V gives CDR1 SGHDT, CDR2 YYEEEE. The time point here: week 3, after first cycle of checkpoint inhibitor. Samples come from before therapy and from week 3 after the first blockade cycle. At 12 weeks after first infusion, RECIST 1.1 defined response for most patients. Libraries were prepared by immunoSEQ multiplex PCR; TCRdb keeps only in-frame clonotypes and omits some of them. This sample has about 7,800 clones, with nearly 90% found just once. Notes on this clone: Its antigen is not identified.

The chain combines TRBV5-6 with TRBJ2-3; D is uncertain. The receptor was isolated from a human donor with melanoma. The source was blood, collected from a patient treated with checkpoint blockade. The CDR3 sequence: CASSPGGTDTQYF. CDR3 DNA: TGTGCCAGCAGCCCCGGAGGCACAGATACGCAGTATTTT. Together with reference TRBV5-6 and TRBJ2-3, the CDR3 gives the full variable domain: DAGVTQSPTHLIKTRGQQVTLRCSPKSGHDTVSWYQQALGQGPQFIFQYYEEEERQRGNFPDRFSGHQFPNYSSELNVNALLLGDSALYLCASSPGGTDTQYFGPGTRLTVL.